These T cell receptor beta chains were read from a single sample in a study of blood T cells in healthy people across ages. TCRdb analysed the 5' RACE reads with MiXCR anew, one entry per CDR3 protein. The sample lists 910,000 or so distinct CDR3 sequences, roughly 50% occurring once. Sequencing was done on a sample of blood. These receptor sequences come from a woman in her sixties or seventies in good health. Each CDR3 is given with its conserved first and last residue. The order of the fields is J gene, D gene, clone size, V gene, CDR3 DNA, CDR3 protein. A D gene is named only where the DNA matches it firmly. The listing skips clone size in some rows; elsewhere it reads once, few, many or a size class.

j_gene: TRBJ2-5; d_gene: TRBD1; abundance: few; v_gene: TRBV7-2; CDR3nt: TGTGCCAGCAGCTTCGGGACAGTAGAGACCCAGTACTTC; CDR3aa: CASSFGTVETQYF
j_gene: TRBJ2-5; d_gene: .; abundance: .; v_gene: TRBV5-6; CDR3nt: TGTGCCAGCAGCTTGGCATTGGGGGTAGAGACCCAGTACTTC; CDR3aa: CASSLALGVETQYF
j_gene: TRBJ2-3; d_gene: .; abundance: few; v_gene: TRBV3-1; CDR3nt: TGTGCCAGCAGCCAAGATCCCCAGAACGAAATGGCGCAGTATTTT; CDR3aa: CASSQDPQNEMAQYF
j_gene: TRBJ2-7; d_gene: .; abundance: once; v_gene: TRBV7-2; CDR3nt: TGTGCCAGCAGCTTAGTTTCAGGGCCGACGGCCTACGAGCAGTACTTC; CDR3aa: CASSLVSGPTAYEQYF
j_gene: TRBJ1-4; d_gene: .; abundance: .; v_gene: TRBV4-2; CDR3nt: TGTGCCAGCAGCCAGGGCCGGGAAAAACTGTTTTTT; CDR3aa: CASSQGREKLFF
j_gene: TRBJ2-7; d_gene: TRBD1; abundance: once; v_gene: TRBV6-2/TRBV6-3; CDR3nt: TGTGCCAGCACTCCCCCAGGACAGGGTTCCTACGAGCAGTACTTC; CDR3aa: CASTPPGQGSYEQYF
j_gene: TRBJ2-7; d_gene: .; abundance: .; v_gene: TRBV6-2/TRBV6-3; CDR3nt: TGTGCCAGCAGGCCCAACGGGCCCTACGAGCAGTACTTC; CDR3aa: CASRPNGPYEQYF
j_gene: TRBJ1-4; d_gene: .; abundance: .; v_gene: TRBV20-1; CDR3nt: TGCAGTGCTAGAGTCGGAGGGGTTGAAAAACTGTTTTTT; CDR3aa: CSARVGGVEKLFF
j_gene: TRBJ2-2; d_gene: .; abundance: .; v_gene: TRBV20-1; CDR3nt: TGCAGTGCTAGGCCCAGCACCGGGGAGCTGTTTTTT; CDR3aa: CSARPSTGELFF
j_gene: TRBJ2-1; d_gene: TRBD2; abundance: once; v_gene: TRBV6-2/TRBV6-3; CDR3nt: TGTGCCAGCAGTTATACGACTAGCGGGAGGGGGCAATATGACAATGAGCAGTTCTTC; CDR3aa: CASSYTTSGRGQYDNEQFF
j_gene: TRBJ2-3; d_gene: TRBD2; abundance: few; v_gene: TRBV27; CDR3nt: TGTGCCAGCAGTGGGACTATAACAGATACGCAGTATTTT; CDR3aa: CASSGTITDTQYF
j_gene: TRBJ2-5; d_gene: .; abundance: .; v_gene: TRBV24-1; CDR3nt: TGTGCCACCAGTGAAGTTGAGGAGACTCAGTACTTC; CDR3aa: CATSEVEETQYF
j_gene: TRBJ1-1; d_gene: .; abundance: .; v_gene: TRBV28; CDR3nt: TGTGCCAGCAGTCGACGCGGGGCCATGAACACTGAAGCTTTCTTT; CDR3aa: CASSRRGAMNTEAFF
j_gene: TRBJ1-5; d_gene: .; abundance: .; v_gene: TRBV6-2/TRBV6-3; CDR3nt: TGTGCCAGCGCCGAGGGGGTCCGCGGTTATCAGCCCCAGCATTTT; CDR3aa: CASAEGVRGYQPQHF
j_gene: TRBJ1-2; d_gene: .; abundance: .; v_gene: TRBV6-5; CDR3nt: TGTGCCAGCAGTACCACAGGGCGCGACTCTGGCTACACCTTC; CDR3aa: CASSTTGRDSGYTF
j_gene: TRBJ2-3; d_gene: .; abundance: once; v_gene: TRBV11-2; CDR3nt: TGTGCCAGCAGCCAAACAGGCAGGAGCACAGATACGCAGTATTTT; CDR3aa: CASSQTGRSTDTQYF
j_gene: TRBJ2-1; d_gene: TRBD2; abundance: .; v_gene: TRBV7-2; CDR3nt: TGTGCCAGCAGCTTATCCTCCGGACTAGCGGGCCAAAATGAGCAGTTCTTC; CDR3aa: CASSLSSGLAGQNEQFF
j_gene: TRBJ2-3; d_gene: TRBD2; abundance: .; v_gene: TRBV9; CDR3nt: TGTGCCAGCAGCGTAAGAGATAGCGGGAGGGAAACGCAGTATTTT; CDR3aa: CASSVRDSGRETQYF
j_gene: TRBJ1-5; d_gene: TRBD1; abundance: .; v_gene: TRBV6-6; CDR3nt: TGTGCCAGCAGTAACCGACAGGGGCTTCAGCCCCAGCATTTT; CDR3aa: CASSNRQGLQPQHF
j_gene: TRBJ2-1; d_gene: TRBD1; abundance: .; v_gene: TRBV7-2; CDR3nt: TGTGCCAGCAGCTTAAGGGGGCGCTGGGATGAGCAGTTCTTC; CDR3aa: CASSLRGRWDEQFF
j_gene: TRBJ2-7; d_gene: TRBD2; abundance: .; v_gene: TRBV20-1; CDR3nt: TGCAGTGCTCTCGCTGGGGGGGACCTCGAGCAGTACTTC; CDR3aa: CSALAGGDLEQYF
j_gene: TRBJ1-2; d_gene: .; abundance: .; v_gene: TRBV28; CDR3nt: TGTGCCAGCAGTCGGAGCCGCGGCTATGGCTACACCTTC; CDR3aa: CASSRSRGYGYTF
j_gene: TRBJ1-2; d_gene: .; abundance: few; v_gene: TRBV20-1; CDR3nt: TGCAGTGGACCTCGTAGCTATGGCTACACCTTC; CDR3aa: CSGPRSYGYTF
j_gene: TRBJ2-7; d_gene: TRBD2; abundance: few; v_gene: TRBV5-1; CDR3nt: TGCGCCAGCAGCTTAGCGGGACCTAACTACGAGCAGTACTTC; CDR3aa: CASSLAGPNYEQYF